Listed here is a single T cell receptor (beta chain). This entry comes from a study of blood T cell repertoires in COVID-19. As for the study in general: T cells, B-cell-depleted T cells, or PBMCs provided the cDNA or gDNA that served as material.

Per the original methods: Scientists estimated how many nucleated cells there were by amplifying reference gene primers. Generated by immunoSEQ multiplex PCR, the TCRdb table keeps only in-frame clones and is missing some. V and J calls and clone size follow that table, whereas D and trimming were derived from the DNA. The repertoire holds about 270,000 clones, with roughly nine tenths as singletons. This CDR3 contains 15 residues. In germline, CDR1 is SGHKS, CDR2 YYEKEE (reference sequence). Trimming at V came to 3 bases and at J to 4 bases, leaving 5 bases not matched to a gene. Clinical histories supplied by participants themselves formed the basis of cohort assignment.

The clonotype was recovered from a woman aged 18-29 years who had recovered from COVID-19. Sequences were obtained from PBMCs or T cells enriched from blood (not recorded which). The chain couples TRBV5-5 to TRBJ1-2, with 11 bases identical to TRBD1. The CDR3 spells CASSYSGTGGYGYTF. The CDR3 DNA is TGTGCCAGCAGCTACTCCGGGACAGGGGGCTATGGCTACACCTTC. The full variable domain, with the rest looked up from reference TRBV5-5 and TRBJ1-2, is DAGVTQSPTHLIKTRGQQVTLRCSPISGHKSVSWYQQVLGQGPQFIFQYYEKEERGRGNFPDRFSARQFPNYSSELNVNALLLGDSALYLCASSYSGTGGYGYTFGSGTRLTVV.